This T cell receptor (beta chain) is drawn from a study of PD-1 blockade in mismatch repair-deficient tumors. Profiling relied on immunoSEQ multiplex PCR, and the TCRdb table lists in-frame clones only, not all of them. The table includes 90,000 to 120,000 clones, roughly four fifths detected once. TCR sequencing covered a few patients who responded to pembrolizumab. Germline lookup yields CDR1 SGHNT and CDR2 YYREEE (reference sequence). V was pared by 5 bases and J by 8 bases, with 8 bases of the junction left unmatched. The CDR3 length is 15 residues. The specimen was peripheral blood, collected around 8 months after starting pembrolizumab. The clonotype was recovered from an adult with mismatch repair-deficient cancer. The chain combines TRBV5-4 with TRBJ2-1; 12 nucleotides line up with TRBD2. This chain's CDR3 is CASRTTSGRSDEQFF. CDR3 DNA sequence: TGTGCCAGCAGGACGACTAGCGGGAGAAGTGATGAGCAGTTCTTC.